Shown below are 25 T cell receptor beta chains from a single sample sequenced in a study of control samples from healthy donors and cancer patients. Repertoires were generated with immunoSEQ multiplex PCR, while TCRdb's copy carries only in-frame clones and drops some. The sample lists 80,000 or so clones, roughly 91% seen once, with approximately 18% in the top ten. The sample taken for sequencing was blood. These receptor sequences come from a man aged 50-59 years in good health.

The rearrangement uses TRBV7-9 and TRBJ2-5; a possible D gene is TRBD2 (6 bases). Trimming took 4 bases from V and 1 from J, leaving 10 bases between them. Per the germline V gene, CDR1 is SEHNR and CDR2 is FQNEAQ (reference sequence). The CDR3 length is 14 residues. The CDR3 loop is CASSYGGTQETQYF. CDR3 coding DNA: TGTGCCAGCAGCTATGGGGGGACCCAAGAGACCCAGTACTTC.

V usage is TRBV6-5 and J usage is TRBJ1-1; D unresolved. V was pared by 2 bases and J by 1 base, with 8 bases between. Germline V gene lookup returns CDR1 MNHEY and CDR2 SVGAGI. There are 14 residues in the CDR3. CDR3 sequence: CASSYGRGNTEAFF. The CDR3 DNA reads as TGTGCCAGCAGTTACGGACGGGGGAACACTGAAGCTTTCTTT.

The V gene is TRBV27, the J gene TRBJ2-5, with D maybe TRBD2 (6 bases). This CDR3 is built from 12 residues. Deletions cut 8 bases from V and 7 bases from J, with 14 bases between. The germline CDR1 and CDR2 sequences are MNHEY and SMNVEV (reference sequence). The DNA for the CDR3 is TGTGCCAGCGGCCCCTGGAGGGGGACCCAGTACTTC. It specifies CASGPWRGTQYF.

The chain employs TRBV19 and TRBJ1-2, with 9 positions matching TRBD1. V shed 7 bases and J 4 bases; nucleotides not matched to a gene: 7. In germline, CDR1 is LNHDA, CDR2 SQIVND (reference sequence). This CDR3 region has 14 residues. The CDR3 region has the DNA TGTGCCAGTACGACCGGGACAGGGAGCTATGGCTACACCTTC. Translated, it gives CASTTGTGSYGYTF.

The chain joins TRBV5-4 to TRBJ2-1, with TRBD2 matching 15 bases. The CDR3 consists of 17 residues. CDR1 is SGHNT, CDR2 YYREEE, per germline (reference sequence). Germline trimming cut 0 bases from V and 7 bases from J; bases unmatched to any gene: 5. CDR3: CASSLGTSGGAMNEQFF. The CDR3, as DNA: TGTGCCAGCAGCTTGGGGACTAGCGGGGGGGCTATGAATGAGCAGTTCTTC.

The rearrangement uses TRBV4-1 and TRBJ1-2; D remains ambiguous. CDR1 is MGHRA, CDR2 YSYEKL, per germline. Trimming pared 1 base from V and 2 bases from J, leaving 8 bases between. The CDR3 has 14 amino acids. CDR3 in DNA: TGCGCCAGCAGCCAAGTGGCAGCCAACTATGGCTACACCTTC. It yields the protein CASSQVAANYGYTF.

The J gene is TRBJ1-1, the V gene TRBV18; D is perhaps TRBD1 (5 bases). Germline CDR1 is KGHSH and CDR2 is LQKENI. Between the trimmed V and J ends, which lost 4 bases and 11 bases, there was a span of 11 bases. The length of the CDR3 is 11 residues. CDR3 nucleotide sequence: TGTGCCAGCTCACTAAAGGGGTGGGCTTTCTTT. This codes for CASSLKGWAFF.

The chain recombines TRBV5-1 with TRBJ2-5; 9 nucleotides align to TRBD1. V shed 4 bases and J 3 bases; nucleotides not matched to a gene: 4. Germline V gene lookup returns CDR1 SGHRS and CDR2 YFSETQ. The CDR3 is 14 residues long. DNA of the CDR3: TGCGCCAGCAGCCCCGGACAGGGGAAAGAGACCCAGTACTTC. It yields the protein CASSPGQGKETQYF.

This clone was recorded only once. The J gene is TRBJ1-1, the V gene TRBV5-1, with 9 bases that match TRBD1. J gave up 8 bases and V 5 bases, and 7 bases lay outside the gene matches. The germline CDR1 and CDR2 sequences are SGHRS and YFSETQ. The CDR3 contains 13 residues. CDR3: CASRRTGEGEAFF. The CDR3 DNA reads TGCGCCAGCAGGCGGACAGGGGAAGGCGAAGCTTTCTTT.

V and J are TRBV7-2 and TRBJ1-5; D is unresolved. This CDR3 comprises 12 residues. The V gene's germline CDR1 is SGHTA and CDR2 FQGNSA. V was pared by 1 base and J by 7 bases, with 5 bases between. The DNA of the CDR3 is TGTGCCAGCAGCTTAGGAGGGCAGCCCCAGCATTTT. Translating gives CASSLGGQPQHF.

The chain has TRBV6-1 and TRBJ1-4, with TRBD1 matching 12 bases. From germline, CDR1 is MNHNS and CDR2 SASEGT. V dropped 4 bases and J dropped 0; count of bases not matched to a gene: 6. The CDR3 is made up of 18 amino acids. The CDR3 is CASSAGTGGIATNEKLFF. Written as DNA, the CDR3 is TGTGCCAGCAGTGCCGGGACAGGGGGCATTGCAACTAATGAAAAACTGTTTTTT.

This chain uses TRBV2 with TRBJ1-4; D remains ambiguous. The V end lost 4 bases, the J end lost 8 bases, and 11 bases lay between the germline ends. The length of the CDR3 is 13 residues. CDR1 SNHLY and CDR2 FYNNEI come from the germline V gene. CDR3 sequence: CASSVIVGEKLFF. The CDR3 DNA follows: TGTGCCAGCAGTGTAATCGTAGGGGAAAAACTGTTTTTT.

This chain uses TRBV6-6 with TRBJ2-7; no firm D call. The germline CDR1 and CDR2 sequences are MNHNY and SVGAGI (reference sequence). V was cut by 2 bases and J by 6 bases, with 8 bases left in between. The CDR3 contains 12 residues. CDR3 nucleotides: TGTGCCAGCAGTTACGGAGCCAGCGAGCAGTACTTC. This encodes CASSYGASEQYF.

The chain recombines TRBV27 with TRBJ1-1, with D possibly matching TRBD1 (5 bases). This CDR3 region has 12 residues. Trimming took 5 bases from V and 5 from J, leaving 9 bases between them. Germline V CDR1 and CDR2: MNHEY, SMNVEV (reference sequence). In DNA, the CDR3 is TGTGCCAGCAGTCAGGGAGTAACTGAAGCTTTCTTT. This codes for CASSQGVTEAFF.

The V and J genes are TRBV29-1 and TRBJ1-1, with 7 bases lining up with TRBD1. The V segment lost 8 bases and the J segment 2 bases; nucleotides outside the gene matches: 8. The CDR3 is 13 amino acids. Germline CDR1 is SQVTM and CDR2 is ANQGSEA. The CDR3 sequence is CSYGQAVNTEAFF. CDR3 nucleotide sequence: TGCAGCTACGGACAGGCCGTTAACACTGAAGCTTTCTTT.

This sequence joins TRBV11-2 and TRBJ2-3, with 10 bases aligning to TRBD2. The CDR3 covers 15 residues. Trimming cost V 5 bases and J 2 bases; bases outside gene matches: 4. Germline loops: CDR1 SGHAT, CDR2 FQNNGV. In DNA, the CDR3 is TGTGCCAGCAGCCTTAGCGGGGGGTACACAGATACGCAGTATTTT. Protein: CASSLSGGYTDTQYF.

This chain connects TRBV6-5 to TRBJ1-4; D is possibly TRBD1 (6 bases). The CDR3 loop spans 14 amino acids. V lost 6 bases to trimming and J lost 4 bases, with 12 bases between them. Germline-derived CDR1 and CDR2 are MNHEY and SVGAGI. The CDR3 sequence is CASRQDSFNEKLFF. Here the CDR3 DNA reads TGTGCCAGCAGACAGGACAGCTTTAATGAAAAACTGTTTTTT.

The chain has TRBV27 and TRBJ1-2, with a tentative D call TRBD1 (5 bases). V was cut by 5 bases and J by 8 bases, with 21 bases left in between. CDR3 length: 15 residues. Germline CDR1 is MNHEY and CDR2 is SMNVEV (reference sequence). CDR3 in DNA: TGTGCCAGCAGTCATGGGGGACCGTTGATTGGGGGCTACACCTTC. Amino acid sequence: CASSHGGPLIGGYTF.

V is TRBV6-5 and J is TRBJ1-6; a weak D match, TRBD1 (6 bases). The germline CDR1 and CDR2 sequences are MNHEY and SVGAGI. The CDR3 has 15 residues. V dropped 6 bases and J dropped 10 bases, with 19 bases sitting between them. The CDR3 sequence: CASRRGAQQGSPLHF. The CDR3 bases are TGTGCCAGCAGGAGGGGAGCACAACAGGGATCACCCCTCCACTTT.

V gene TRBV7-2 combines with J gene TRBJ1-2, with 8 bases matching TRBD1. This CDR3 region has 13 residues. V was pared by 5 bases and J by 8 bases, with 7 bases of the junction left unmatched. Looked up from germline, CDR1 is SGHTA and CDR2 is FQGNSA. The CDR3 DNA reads TGTGCCAGCAGCCCACGACAGGGGAACGGCTACACCTTC. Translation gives CASSPRQGNGYTF.

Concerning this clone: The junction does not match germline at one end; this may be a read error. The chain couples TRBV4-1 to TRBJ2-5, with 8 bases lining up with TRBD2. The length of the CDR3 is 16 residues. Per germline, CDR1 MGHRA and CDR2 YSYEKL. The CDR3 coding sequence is TGCGCCAGCAGCCAAGATAGCGGGGACGACCAAGAGATCCAGTACTTC. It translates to CASSQDSGDDQEIQYF.

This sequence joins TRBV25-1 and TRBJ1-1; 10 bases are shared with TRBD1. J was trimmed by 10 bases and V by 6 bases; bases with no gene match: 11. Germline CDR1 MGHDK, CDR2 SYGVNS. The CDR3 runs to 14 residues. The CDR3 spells CASRGPGQGTPAFF. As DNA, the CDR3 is TGTGCCAGCAGGGGGCCGGGACAGGGGACACCAGCTTTCTTT.

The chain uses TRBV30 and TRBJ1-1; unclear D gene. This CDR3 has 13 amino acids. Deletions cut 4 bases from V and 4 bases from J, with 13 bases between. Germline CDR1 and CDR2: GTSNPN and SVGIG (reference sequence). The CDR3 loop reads CAWIDQAFTEAFF. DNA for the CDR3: TGTGCCTGGATCGACCAGGCATTCACTGAAGCTTTCTTT.

CDR3: CATSDSLGEQYF. CDR3 in DNA: TGTGCCACCAGTGACTCCCTGGGCGAGCAGTACTTC. The V and J genes are TRBV24-1 and TRBJ2-7; no definite D call. Looked up from germline, CDR1 is KGHDR and CDR2 is SFDVKD. The CDR3 has 12 residues. Trimming removed 4 bases from V and 6 bases from J, with 9 bases in between.

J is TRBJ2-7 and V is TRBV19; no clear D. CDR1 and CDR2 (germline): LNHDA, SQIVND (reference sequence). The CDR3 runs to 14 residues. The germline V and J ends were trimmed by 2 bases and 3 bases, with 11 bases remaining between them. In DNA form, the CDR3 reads TGTGCCAGTAGTATAACAGTGTCAGACTACGAGCAGTACTTC. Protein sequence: CASSITVSDYEQYF.